The 22 T cell receptor beta chains reported below all come from one sample, sequenced in a study of shared clonotypes between healthy human individuals. Naive CD8 isolation took CD45RO-negative cells positively selected for CCR7 and excluded terminally differentiated effector memory CD45RA+ cells. Generated by immunoSEQ multiplex PCR, the TCRdb table keeps only in-frame clones and is missing some. The repertoire has 1.5 million to 2.5 million clones, about 95% of them found once; the top ten carry approximately 1%. Sequencing input: naive CD8+ T cells sorted from blood. The receptors shown here come from a man between 18 and 29 years old in good health.

CDR3 coding DNA: TGTGCCAGTAGTATCCTACAGGAGCTAGGTGGCTACACCTTC. Amino acid sequence: CASSILQELGGYTF. The chain has TRBV19 and TRBJ1-2, with D possibly being TRBD1 (5 bases). CDR3 length equals 14 residues. Trimming left V 3 bases short and J 7 bases short, with 15 bases between. Looked up from germline, CDR1 is LNHDA and CDR2 is SQIVND (reference sequence).

The chain couples TRBV27 to TRBJ2-2; D possibly corresponds to TRBD2 (5 bases). CDR1 and CDR2 from the germline V gene are MNHEY and SMNVEV (reference sequence). V was cut by 4 bases and J by 4 bases, with 19 bases left in between. The CDR3 is 17 residues long. CDR3 sequence: CASSSPYDTEGTGELFF. The CDR3 DNA reads as TGTGCCAGCAGTTCCCCATACGACACCGAGGGCACCGGGGAGCTGTTTTTT.

The rearrangement links TRBV5-1 to TRBJ2-6, with D tentatively TRBD1 (6 bases). V was clipped by 4 bases and J by 0 bases, with 14 bases between them. This CDR3 has 17 amino acids. Germline CDR1 reads SGHRS; CDR2 reads YFSETQ. As DNA, the CDR3 is TGCGCCAGCAGCCGGACAGATGGTTCCTCTGGGGCCAACGTCCTGACTTTC. Translation: CASSRTDGSSGANVLTF.

The chain uses TRBV4-1 and TRBJ1-2, with D perhaps matching TRBD1 (5 bases). Germline values: CDR1 MGHRA, CDR2 YSYEKL. CDR3 size: 14 residues. The V end lost 0 bases, the J end lost 3 bases, and 8 bases lay between the germline ends. The CDR3 sequence: CASSQDRVDYGYTF. In nucleotides, the CDR3 is TGCGCCAGCAGCCAAGACAGGGTAGACTATGGCTACACCTTC.

As for this clone: The sample carries other DNA sequences with the same CDR3. The chain has TRBV7-9 and TRBJ2-5; D is ambiguous. The CDR3 length is 10 residues. In germline, CDR1 is SEHNR, CDR2 FQNEAQ (reference sequence). V gave up 1 base and J gave up 8 bases, with 2 bases separating them. This CDR3 is CASSLGTQYF. CDR3 sequence (DNA): TGTGCCAGCAGCTTAGGTACCCAGTACTTC. The variable domain in full, completed from reference TRBV7-9 and TRBJ2-5, reads DTGVSQNPRHKITKRGQNVTFRCDPISEHNRLYWYRQTLGQGPEFLTYFQNEAQLEKSRLLSDRFSAERPKGSFSTLEIQRTEQGDSAMYLCASSLGTQYFGPGTRLLVL.

V gene TRBV2 combines with J gene TRBJ2-2, with TRBD2 matching over 7 bases. V lost 0 bases, J lost 0 bases, and 7 bases stayed unmatched. Germline lookup yields CDR1 SNHLY and CDR2 FYNNEI. CDR3 size: 18 residues. The CDR3 protein is CASSEALRLAANTGELFF. CDR3 coding DNA: TGTGCCAGCAGTGAAGCGCTTCGGCTAGCGGCGAACACCGGGGAGCTGTTTTTT.

The gene calls are TRBV19 and TRBJ2-7; D perhaps matches TRBD2 (5 bases). V lost 8 bases and J lost 3, with 14 bases in between. The length of the CDR3 is 13 residues. Germline CDR1 LNHDA, CDR2 SQIVND (reference sequence). CDR3 bases: TGTGCCAGTTCGGCGGGTTCCCTCTACGAGCAGTACTTC. This sequence encodes CASSAGSLYEQYF.

CDR3 sequence (DNA): TGTGCCAGCAGTTACCTTGGACAGGGGGCGGCCCACGAGCAGTACTTC. It specifies CASSYLGQGAAHEQYF. The chain carries TRBV6-5 and TRBJ2-7; 11 nucleotides line up with TRBD1. CDR3 length: 16 amino acids. The junction had 8 bases not matched to a gene; V was cut back by 2 bases and J by 5 bases. Germline V gene sequence: CDR1 MNHEY, CDR2 SVGAGI.

The chain has TRBV19 and TRBJ1-2; possibly TRBD1 for D (5 bases). V lost 3 bases to trimming and J lost 2 bases, with 13 bases between them. CDR1 is LNHDA, CDR2 SQIVND, per germline (reference sequence). This CDR3 has 15 residues. This chain's CDR3 is CASSIPPGGNYGYTF. CDR3 sequence (DNA): TGTGCCAGTAGTATCCCGCCCGGGGGGAACTATGGCTACACCTTC.

This chain connects TRBV25-1 to TRBJ2-5, with D tentatively TRBD1 (6 bases). The V end lost 6 bases, the J end lost 4 bases, and 15 bases lay between the germline ends. Germline V gene sequence: CDR1 MGHDK, CDR2 SYGVNS. This CDR3 spans 14 amino acids. CDR3 amino acids: CASRPRGWAETQYF. DNA for the CDR3: TGTGCCAGCAGACCCAGGGGATGGGCAGAGACCCAGTACTTC.

For this clone: The sample contains more than one DNA sequence encoding this CDR3. The V and J genes are TRBV27 and TRBJ2-7; TRBD1 might be the D (6 bases). Germline loops: CDR1 MNHEY, CDR2 SMNVEV (reference sequence). This CDR3 spans 15 amino acids. V lost 3 bases to trimming and J lost 0 bases, with 12 bases between them. CDR3 region: CASSLRGSGSYEQYF. The CDR3, as DNA: TGTGCCAGCAGTTTGAGGGGGTCTGGCTCCTACGAGCAGTACTTC.

As for this clone: Within the sample, other DNA sequences also encode this same CDR3. V gene TRBV6-6 combines with J gene TRBJ1-3; TRBD1 aligns across 7 bases. The V gene's germline CDR1 is MNHNY and CDR2 SVGAGI (reference sequence). V lost 0 bases and J lost 4; bases outside the gene matches: 3. The CDR3 has 15 residues. CDR3 nucleotide sequence: TGTGCCAGCAGTTACTCGACAGGGTCCGGAAACACCATATATTTT. Translation gives CASSYSTGSGNTIYF.

The chain uses TRBV5-8 and TRBJ1-5; the D is unclear. Trimming removed 6 bases at V and 1 base at J, with 5 bases between. This CDR3 is 12 amino acids long. Germline V CDR1 and CDR2: SGHTS, YDEGEE. CDR3 DNA: TGTGCCAGCAAAGCGAGCAATCAGCCCCAGCATTTT. Protein product: CASKASNQPQHF.

The chain joins TRBV15 to TRBJ1-1; D is unresolved. Germline V gene lookup returns CDR1 LNHNV and CDR2 YYDKDF (reference sequence). Trimming cost V 8 bases and J 5 bases, with 12 bases left between them. The CDR3 length is 12 residues. CDR3 DNA: TGTGCCACCGGGAAAGGTTGGACTGAAGCTTTCTTT. It specifies CATGKGWTEAFF. The full variable domain, in which reference TRBV15 and TRBJ1-1 provide the parts outside the CDR3, is DAMVIQNPRYQVTQFGKPVTLSCSQTLNHNVMYWYQQKSSQAPKLLFHYYDKDFNNEADTPDNFQSRRPNTSFCFLDIRSPGLGDTAMYLCATGKGWTEAFFGQGTRLTVV.

The rearrangement uses TRBV9 and TRBJ2-3, with D unclear. This CDR3 contains 14 residues. Germline V gene lookup returns CDR1 SGDLS and CDR2 YYNGEE. V lost 0 bases to trimming and J lost 6 bases, with 11 bases between them. CDR3 sequence reads: CASSVEALWDTQYF. The CDR3 DNA reads TGTGCCAGCAGCGTAGAGGCCCTATGGGATACGCAGTATTTT.

The CDR3 nucleotides read TGTGCCAGCCAGGATCTGGCCAAAAACATTCAGTACTTC. This encodes CASQDLAKNIQYF. The V and J genes are TRBV27 and TRBJ2-4; D gene ambiguous. Trimming shortened V by 8 bases and J by 1 base, and 9 bases separated the two germline ends. The CDR3 spans 13 residues. In germline, CDR1 is MNHEY, CDR2 SMNVEV (reference sequence).

This clone has a single count. The chain carries TRBV27 and TRBJ2-1; D is unresolved. CDR1 is MNHEY and CDR2 is SMNVEV in the germline V gene (reference sequence). The CDR3 covers 17 residues. V lost 4 bases and J 0 bases, leaving 16 bases between the germline ends. Here the CDR3 DNA reads TGTGCCAGCAGTTCAACCTCGGATGGGGACTCCTACAATGAGCAGTTCTTC. Translating it yields CASSSTSDGDSYNEQFF.

Details on this clone: Its ends do not fully match the called genes, so a read error is possible. V and J are TRBV13 and TRBJ1-5, with TRBD1 matching 7 bases. The CDR3 runs to 14 residues. CDR1 is PRHDT, CDR2 FYEKMQ, per germline (reference sequence). This CDR3 is CASSVGGDNQPQHF. CDR3 nucleotides: TGTGCCAGCAGCGTAGGGGGCGACAATCAGCCCCAGCATTTT.

The chain joins TRBV5-6 to TRBJ2-7; 10 bases are shared with TRBD1. CDR3 length: 15 residues. In germline, CDR1 is SGHDT, CDR2 YYEEEE. V lost 4 bases, J lost 4 bases, and 8 bases stayed unmatched. Here the CDR3 DNA reads TGTGCCAGCAGCCTGGGACAGGGGCGGCCATACGAGCAGTACTTC. Amino acid sequence: CASSLGQGRPYEQYF.

CDR3 residues: CASSPSDRGNTGELFF. The CDR3 DNA reads TGTGCCAGCAGTCCGTCGGACAGGGGGAACACCGGGGAGCTGTTTTTT. The gene calls are TRBV6-6 and TRBJ2-2; TRBD1 aligns across 9 bases. J lost 1 base, V lost 5 bases, and 5 bases had no gene match. Germline CDR1 is MNHNY and CDR2 is SVGAGI (reference sequence). CDR3 size: 16 residues.

The chain employs TRBV7-8 and TRBJ1-2, with D perhaps matching TRBD1 (6 bases). V was cut by 5 bases and J by 4 bases, with 17 bases left in between. The CDR3 covers 15 residues. The V gene's germline CDR1 is SGHVS and CDR2 FQNEAQ. CDR3 protein: CASSPHGGPSYGYTF. As DNA, the CDR3 is TGTGCCAGCAGCCCCCACGGGGGCCCATCCTATGGCTACACCTTC. The full variable domain, in which reference TRBV7-8 and TRBJ1-2 provide the parts outside the CDR3, is GAGVSQSPRYKVAKRGQDVALRCDPISGHVSLFWYQQALGQGPEFLTYFQNEAQLDKSGLPSDRFFAERPEGSVSTLKIQRTQQEDSAVYLCASSPHGGPSYGYTFGSGTRLTVV.

The chain joins TRBV9 to TRBJ1-2, with D maybe TRBD1 (6 bases). Trimming left V 2 bases short and J 7 bases short, with 18 bases between. The CDR3 totals 15 residues. Per germline, CDR1 SGDLS and CDR2 YYNGEE. The DNA for the CDR3 is TGTGCCAGCAGCGTTTTAGGCGGGGGCGTTGGTGGCTACACCTTC. Amino acids: CASSVLGGGVGGYTF.